The rows below give T cell receptor beta chains drawn from one sample of a study of neurological immune-mediated disorders. TCRdb itself ran the 5' RACE reads through MiXCR, one entry per CDR3 protein. The data show roughly 36,000 distinct CDR3 sequences, 3% to 3.5% seen once. Sequencing was performed on PBMCs. Receptor source: a woman in her fifties or sixties with multiple sclerosis. Each CDR3 is given with its conserved first and last residue. The order of the fields is V gene, J gene, D gene, clone size, CDR3 protein, CDR3 DNA. A D gene is named only where the DNA matches it firmly. Clone size is given for some rows only: seen once, a few or many times, or a class if the clone is expanded.

>TRBV15|TRBJ2-5|-|many
CATKGEGAQETQYF
TGTGCCACCAAAGGCGAGGGTGCGCAAGAGACCCAGTACTTC
>TRBV3-1|TRBJ1-1|-|many
CASSQDLRMNTEAFF
TGTGCCAGCAGCCAAGATCTCCGCATGAACACTGAAGCTTTCTTT
>TRBV20-1|TRBJ2-7|-|many
CSASGQWKAPNEQYF
TGCAGTGCTTCTGGACAGTGGAAGGCTCCTAACGAGCAGTACTTC
>TRBV20-1|TRBJ2-3|-|medium-sized
CSARGSMGATDTQYF
TGCAGTGCTAGAGGGTCGATGGGGGCCACAGATACGCAGTATTTT
>TRBV7-6|TRBJ1-1|-|many
CASSLGSSNTEAFF
TGTGCCAGCAGCTTAGGATCGTCGAACACTGAAGCTTTCTTT
>TRBV5-1|TRBJ2-2|-|many
CASSLLDTGELFF
TGCGCCAGCAGCTTGCTCGACACCGGGGAGCTGTTTTTT
>TRBV12-3/TRBV12-4|TRBJ2-5|-|medium-sized
CASSLMGETQYF
TGTGCCAGCAGTTTAATGGGAGAGACCCAGTACTTC
>TRBV6-5|TRBJ2-3|-|-
CASSQDTATDTQYF
TGTGCCAGCAGCCAGGACACCGCCACAGATACGCAGTATTTT
>TRBV20-1|TRBJ1-5|-|many
CSAPVRRTAGNQPQHF
TGCAGTGCTCCCGTCCGTCGGACAGCGGGTAATCAGCCCCAGCATTTT
>TRBV20-1|TRBJ2-7|-|many
CSAHPEGSYEQYF
TGCAGTGCTCATCCCGAGGGCTCCTACGAGCAGTACTTC